This entry lists 12 T cell receptor beta chains sequenced from one sample in a study of blood T cell repertoires in COVID-19. Repertoires were generated with immunoSEQ multiplex PCR, while TCRdb's copy carries only in-frame clones and drops some. The sample includes roughly 280,000 clones, about 86% of them seen just once. The sequencing input was peripheral blood. These receptors were taken from a young man with active or convalescent COVID-19.

A single count supports this clone. The CDR3 here is CASSSHYNEQFF. CDR3 nucleotides: TGTGCCAGCAGCTCCCACTACAATGAGCAGTTCTTC. The chain employs TRBV7-9 and TRBJ2-1; D is unclear. In germline, CDR1 is SEHNR, CDR2 FQNEAQ (reference sequence). The CDR3 is made up of 12 amino acids. Trimming took off 4 bases at V and 3 bases at J, with 4 bases between the two ends.

The chain combines TRBV27 with TRBJ1-2; weak D call: TRBD1 (6 bases). Trimming pared 6 bases from V and 6 bases from J, leaving 17 bases between. The length of the CDR3 is 14 residues. Germline assignment: CDR1 MNHEY and CDR2 SMNVEV (reference sequence). CDR3 DNA sequence: TGTGCCAGCAGGGGGCCGGGACAAGGAAATGGCTACACCTTC. This encodes CASRGPGQGNGYTF.

This chain connects TRBV6-2 or TRBV6-3 to TRBJ1-2; 8 bases map to TRBD1. The CDR3 loop spans 13 amino acids. Germline V gene sequence: CDR1 MNHEY, CDR2 SVGEGT. The ends lost 3 bases at V and 6 bases at J; junction bases unmatched: 3. In DNA form, the CDR3 reads TGTGCCAGCAGTTATCGGACAGGGAATGGCTACACCTTC. This encodes CASSYRTGNGYTF.

The gene calls are TRBV3-1 (or the pseudogene TRBV3-2) and TRBJ2-3; 9 bases agree with TRBD1. V was clipped by 1 base and J by 8 bases; unmatched bases: 10. The CDR3 has 16 residues. Germline CDR1 LGHDT, CDR2 YNNKEL (reference sequence). Here the CDR3 reads CASSQGRQGGPFTQYF. The CDR3 nucleotides read TGTGCCAGCAGCCAAGGTCGACAGGGGGGGCCGTTTACGCAGTATTTT.

The chain links TRBV7-9 to TRBJ2-3, with 9 bases matching TRBD2. V lost 5 bases, J lost 3 bases, and 9 bases stayed unmatched. Germline V CDR1 and CDR2: SEHNR, FQNEAQ (reference sequence). The CDR3 has 16 residues. CDR3 coding DNA: TGTGCCAGCAGCATACGACTAGCGGTCCGAACAGATACGCAGTATTTT. Translating gives CASSIRLAVRTDTQYF.

The chain recombines TRBV11-2 with TRBJ2-5; a possible D gene is TRBD1 (5 bases). The V gene lost 2 bases and the J gene lost 2 bases, with 9 bases spanning the gap. Germline CDR1 reads SGHAT; CDR2 reads FQNNGV. The CDR3 has 14 residues. The CDR3 DNA is TGTGCCAGCAGCTTATCGGCAGGGCAAGAGACCCAGTACTTC. Amino acids: CASSLSAGQETQYF. The full variable domain, its missing parts supplied by reference TRBV11-2 and TRBJ2-5, is EAGVAQSPRYKIIEKRQSVAFWCNPISGHATLYWYQQILGQGPKLLIQFQNNGVVDDSQLPKDRFSAERLKGVDSTLKIQPAKLEDSAVYLCASSLSAGQETQYFGPGTRLLVL.

This sequence joins TRBV5-5 and TRBJ2-7; 9 nucleotides agree with TRBD2. This CDR3 spans 18 amino acids. In germline, CDR1 is SGHKS, CDR2 YYEKEE (reference sequence). V lost 0 bases and J lost 2; bases outside the gene matches: 12. CDR3 sequence (DNA): TGTGCCAGCAGCTTGGAGCTGCGGGGGGGTTTAACCCCCTACGAGCAGTACTTC. Amino acid sequence: CASSLELRGGLTPYEQYF.

The chain joins TRBV2 to TRBJ1-3; 9 bases align to TRBD1. Germline V gives CDR1 SNHLY, CDR2 FYNNEI. The junction had 9 bases not matched to a gene; V was cut back by 3 bases and J by 3 bases. CDR3 size: 17 residues. The CDR3 nucleotides read TGTGCCAGCAGTGAGACCCTAACAGGGGGCGGTGGAAACACCATATATTTT. It yields the protein CASSETLTGGGGNTIYF.

The chain employs TRBV28 and TRBJ2-1, with 16 positions matching TRBD2. Trimming cost V 6 bases and J 11 bases; bases outside gene matches: 7. Germline CDR1 MDHEN, CDR2 SYDVKM. The CDR3 totals 15 residues. The CDR3 sequence is CASSPGTSGGAKQFF. Written as DNA, the CDR3 is TGTGCCAGCAGCCCCGGGACTAGCGGGGGGGCTAAGCAGTTCTTC. Supplemented by reference TRBV28 and TRBJ2-1, the full variable domain reads DVKVTQSSRYLVKRTGEKVFLECVQDMDHENMFWYRQDPGLGLRLIYFSYDVKMKEKGDIPEGYSVSREKKERFSLILESASTNQTSMYLCASSPGTSGGAKQFFGPGTRLTVL.

This chain uses TRBV24-1 with TRBJ2-2; TRBD2 might be the D (6 bases). This CDR3 is built from 14 residues. Germline V gene sequence: CDR1 KGHDR, CDR2 SFDVKD. The V gene lost 4 bases and the J gene lost 5 bases, with 10 bases spanning the gap. The CDR3 DNA sequence: TGTGCCACCAGTGAACCCGGGGGTACCGGGGAGCTGTTTTTT. Its protein product is CATSEPGGTGELFF.

V gene TRBV3-1 (or the pseudogene TRBV3-2) combines with J gene TRBJ1-6; 8 bases are shared with TRBD1. Trimming at V came to 1 base and at J to 8 bases, leaving 4 bases not matched to a gene. The CDR3 extends over 15 amino acids. CDR1 and CDR2 from the germline V gene are LGHDT and YNNKEL (reference sequence). DNA for the CDR3: TGTGCCAGCAGCCAAGGGCAGGGGGCAGATTCACCCCTCCACTTT. Protein product: CASSQGQGADSPLHF.

The chain carries TRBV9 and TRBJ2-5; TRBD1 matches at 8 bases. J was trimmed by 1 base and V by 3 bases; bases with no gene match: 5. The CDR3 length is 15 residues. CDR1 and CDR2 from the germline V gene are SGDLS and YYNGEE. The CDR3 loop is CASSGLTGGQETQYF. The DNA of the CDR3 is TGTGCCAGCAGCGGATTAACAGGGGGCCAAGAGACCCAGTACTTC. Filled out from reference TRBV9 and TRBJ2-5, the complete variable domain reads DSGVTQTPKHLITATGQRVTLRCSPRSGDLSVYWYQQSLDQGLQFLIQYYNGEERAKGNILERFSAQQFPDLHSELNLSSLELGDSALYFCASSGLTGGQETQYFGPGTRLLVL.